This T cell receptor beta chain was found in a study of blood T cell repertoires in COVID-19. Whole-study context: COVID-19 samples collected from the United States, Italy and Spain covered acute and convalescent phases. From T cells, B-cell-depleted T cells, or PBMCs came the material, which was cDNA or gDNA.

Per the authors' pipeline: Scientists estimated how many nucleated cells there were by amplifying reference gene primers. Profiled with immunoSEQ multiplex PCR; TCRdb holds only in-frame clones, not every one. That table supplies the V and J calls and clone size; D and trimming were determined from the DNA. The sample yields 250,000 or so clones, about 90% seen once. This clone has only one observation. The material sequenced was peripheral blood. This TCR was sampled from a man in his 60s with acute or convalescent COVID-19.

The CDR3 DNA reads TGTGCCAGCAGCTTAGCCTTAGGATCGGGAGCTGGTACGCAGTATTTT. Translation gives CASSLALGSGAGTQYF. J is TRBJ2-3 and V is TRBV7-9; tentative D call: TRBD2 (6 bases). The CDR3 contains 16 residues. CDR1 and CDR2 (germline): SEHNR, FQNEAQ (reference sequence). V was clipped by 0 bases and J by 8 bases, with 18 bases between them.